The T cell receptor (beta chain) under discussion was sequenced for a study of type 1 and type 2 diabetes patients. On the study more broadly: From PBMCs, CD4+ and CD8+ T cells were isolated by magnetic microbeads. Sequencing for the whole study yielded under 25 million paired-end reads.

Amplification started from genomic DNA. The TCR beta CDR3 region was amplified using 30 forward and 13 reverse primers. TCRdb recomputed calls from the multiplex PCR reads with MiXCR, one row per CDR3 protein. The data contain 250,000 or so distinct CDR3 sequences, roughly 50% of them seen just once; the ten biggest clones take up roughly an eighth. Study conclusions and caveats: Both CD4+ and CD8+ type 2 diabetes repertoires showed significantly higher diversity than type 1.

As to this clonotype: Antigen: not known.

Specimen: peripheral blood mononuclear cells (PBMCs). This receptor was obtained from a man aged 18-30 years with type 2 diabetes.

CDR3 region: CASSSLTDYNEQFF. The CDR3 DNA follows: TGTGCCAGCAGTTCTCTGACAGACTACAATGAGCAGTTCTTC. The rearrangement links TRBV27 to TRBJ2-1, with D possibly being TRBD1 (5 bases). CDR1 MNHEY and CDR2 SMNVEV come from the germline V gene (reference sequence). This CDR3 region has 14 residues. Trimming left V 4 bases short and J 3 bases short, with 10 bases between.